There are many counts of the clone carrying this T cell receptor (beta chain). Its antigen is not known. This entry comes from a study of T cell repertoires in cytomegalovirus infection. About the research overall: Public signatures in TCR beta pointed to CMV infection and matching HLA type.

TCRdb redid the calling of the reads with MiXCR, one entry per CDR3 protein. Found here are under 800,000 distinct CDR3 sequences, approximately 24% of them singletons; the top ten hold roughly 8%. Whole-study results and caveats: Adding up the frequency of public TCR beta families identified people who carried CMV plus the relevant HLA. The response measured ex vivo was dominated by TCR beta clonotypes (HLA-C-restricted and CMV-specific).

The germline V gene encodes CDR1 SGHVS and CDR2 FNYEAQ. V lost 7 bases and J lost 5, with 17 bases in between. The CDR3 is 14 residues long. The TCR was taken from a human donor in good health (CMV status not recorded). Some clones in this sample may be carry-over from other donors' samples. The chain uses TRBV7-6 and TRBJ1-1; D perhaps matches TRBD1 (6 bases). The sample consisted of CD8+ T cells from PBMCs. The chain's CDR3 is CASIQWGARTEAFF. CDR3 coding DNA: TGTGCCAGCATACAATGGGGGGCAAGGACTGAAGCTTTCTTT.